The 8 T cell receptor beta chains below come from one sample, sequenced in a study of shared clonotypes between healthy human individuals. Sequencing was performed with immunoSEQ multiplex PCR; in TCRdb, only in-frame clones are kept and a portion is missing. The profile covers approximately 1,000,000 clones, with approximately 75% appearing a single time and about 0.89% taken by the ten largest. The specimen sequenced was memory CD4+ T cells from PBMCs. Sample subset: CD45RA-negative fraction. These receptors were collected from a man aged 18 to 29 in good health. Some clones in this sample may be carry-over from other donors' samples.

The chain links TRBV28 to TRBJ2-7, with TRBD1 matching over 8 bases. The CDR3 runs to 16 residues. Trimming at V came to 6 bases and at J to 0 bases, leaving 10 bases not matched to a gene. From germline, CDR1 is MDHEN and CDR2 SYDVKM. The CDR3 DNA is TGTGCCAGCAGCCAACCGGGACAGGTGAGCTCCTACGAGCAGTACTTC. It specifies CASSQPGQVSSYEQYF. Based on the CDR3 plus reference TRBV28 and TRBJ2-7, the full variable domain is DVKVTQSSRYLVKRTGEKVFLECVQDMDHENMFWYRQDPGLGLRLIYFSYDVKMKEKGDIPEGYSVSREKKERFSLILESASTNQTSMYLCASSQPGQVSSYEQYFGPGTRLTVT.

This sequence joins TRBV18 and TRBJ2-1, with TRBD2 identical over 8 bases. This CDR3 is built from 13 residues. Germline-derived CDR1 and CDR2 are KGHSH and LQKENI. V was pared by 3 bases and J by 15 bases, with 10 bases of the junction left unmatched. The CDR3 DNA reads as TGTGCCAGCTCACCTTCCCGGGAGGGCCCTTCGTTCTTC. It translates to CASSPSREGPSFF.

This clone was picked up many times. The rearrangement uses TRBV14 and TRBJ2-1; D is undetermined. CDR1 SGHDN and CDR2 FVKESK come from the germline V gene. The CDR3 is made up of 14 amino acids. Trimming stripped 7 bases from V and 0 bases from J, with 10 bases between. As DNA, the CDR3 is TGTGCCAGCACCCGAGGTAGCTCCTACAATGAGCAGTTCTTC. This codes for CASTRGSSYNEQFF.

The V gene is TRBV10-3, the J gene TRBJ2-1, with 10 bases that match TRBD2. CDR1 and CDR2 (germline): ENHRY, SYGVKD. The CDR3 covers 15 residues. Losses at the gene ends were 4 bases for V and 7 bases for J; bases not matched to a gene: 7. The chain's CDR3 is CAISASGRAGNEQFF. In DNA form, the CDR3 reads TGTGCCATCAGTGCGAGCGGGAGGGCCGGGAATGAGCAGTTCTTC.

The CDR3 loop is CASSPSMRGEAFF. The CDR3 DNA sequence: TGTGCCAGCTCACCGTCAATGAGGGGTGAAGCTTTCTTT. The chain uses TRBV18 and TRBJ1-1, with a tentative D call TRBD1 (5 bases). Looked up from germline, CDR1 is KGHSH and CDR2 is LQKENI. This CDR3 is built from 13 residues. The V end was cut by 3 bases, the J end by 7 bases, with 12 bases between.

As for this clone: Other nucleotide sequences in the sample specify the same CDR3. The CDR3 sequence is CASSPLAGAGYNEQFF. Written as DNA, the CDR3 is TGCGCCAGCAGCCCCTTAGCGGGAGCGGGGTACAATGAGCAGTTCTTC. The chain combines TRBV5-1 with TRBJ2-1; 9 positions agree with TRBD2. From germline, CDR1 is SGHRS and CDR2 YFSETQ. The CDR3 is 16 residues long. V shed 4 bases, J shed 4 bases, and the junction held 9 bases outside the gene matches.

The rearrangement uses TRBV28 and TRBJ2-1; 7 bases agree with TRBD2. The CDR3 sequence is 16 residues long. J lost 3 bases, V lost 2 bases, and 7 bases had no gene match. Germline V gene lookup returns CDR1 MDHEN and CDR2 SYDVKM. The DNA of the CDR3 is TGTGCCAGCAGTTTAACCGCGGGCGGGAGCTACAATGAGCAGTTCTTC. It encodes CASSLTAGGSYNEQFF.

This clone was counted a few times. The chain uses TRBV30 and TRBJ2-5; D is uncertain. The CDR3 covers 11 residues. With 1 base removed from V and 3 bases from J, the gap between germline ends came to 3 bases. Germline-derived CDR1 and CDR2 are GTSNPN and SVGIG (reference sequence). The CDR3 region has the DNA TGTGCCTGGAGTGACGAAGAGACCCAGTACTTC. Protein sequence: CAWSDEETQYF.